This entry features one T cell receptor (beta chain) sequence. These data come from a study of cytomegalovirus exposure and HLA in healthy donors. The PCR employed 60 Vbeta primers together with 13 Jbeta primers. This table comes from immunoSEQ multiplex PCR, and its TCRdb copy is limited to in-frame clones, with some not included. This repertoire shows 140,000 to 150,000 clones, approximately 82% found once; its top ten account for around 8.8%. In germline, CDR1 is MGHRA, CDR2 YSYEKL. The CDR3 has 16 residues. V was trimmed by 0 bases and J by 4 bases, leaving 12 bases between them. The rearrangement links TRBV4-1 to TRBJ2-2; TRBD1 might be the D (6 bases). The receptor's source is a woman in her fifties or sixties in good health and CMV-seropositive. The sequenced sample was PBMCs. Here the CDR3 reads CASSQEYRAATGELFF. In DNA, the CDR3 is TGCGCCAGCAGCCAAGAGTACAGGGCGGCCACCGGGGAGCTGTTTTTT.